This is a list of T cell receptor beta chains from one sample in a study of T cell responses to AZD1222 COVID-19 vaccine. The table came from immunoSEQ multiplex PCR; TCRdb's copy has only in-frame clones and leaves some out. The sample records under 150,000 clones, 85% to 95% being singletons. The material was peripheral blood, obtained on day 0 of AZD1222 vaccination. All receptors come from an adult in good health. Each CDR3 is given with its conserved first and last residue. Each record gives: J gene, V gene, CDR3 protein.

TRBJ1-5,TRBV6-5,CASSPGQGLPQHF
TRBJ1-1,TRBV18,CASSQLQMGGANTEAFF
TRBJ2-2,TRBV4-1,CASSQDIVRGWELFF
TRBJ2-2,TRBV6-6,CASSYSTGSGELFF
TRBJ2-3,TRBV7-2,CASSLVATAGTDTQYF
TRBJ2-5,TRBV3-1/TRBV3-2,CASTPGGAPAAQYF
TRBJ1-2,TRBV29-1,CSVWTEGYTF
TRBJ1-1,TRBV3-1/TRBV3-2,CASGTPDNTEAFF
TRBJ1-3,TRBV5-1,CASSLEWQGVGNTIYF
TRBJ2-7,TRBV7-2,CASSLDPQRAYEQYF
TRBJ1-2,TRBV5-3,CARSFISYGYTF
TRBJ1-1,TRBV5-1,CASSKDRARTEAFF
TRBJ2-5,TRBV5-1,CASSFGGPFQETQYF
TRBJ1-2,TRBV9,CASSVAARGSGGYTF
TRBJ1-1,TRBV7-3,CASSSGEITEAFF
TRBJ1-1,TRBV6-5,CASSYQGSTEAFF
TRBJ2-1,TRBV5-1,CASSLEAGLRGEQFF
TRBJ2-3,TRBV7-8,CASLGVGLSTDTQYF
TRBJ2-7,TRBV14,CATQNNLYEQYF
TRBJ2-5,TRBV11-2,CASSLDQGLGETQYF
TRBJ2-7,TRBV6-5,CASSYSRDRRSYEQYF
TRBJ1-1,TRBV4-3,CASSHWPAHLDTEVAFF
TRBJ2-7,TRBV20-1,CSASGTGGYEQYF
TRBJ2-7,TRBV7-9,CASSPQEAGSNYEQYF
TRBJ1-6,TRBV2,CASRGRTGGSSYNSPLHF
TRBJ1-5,TRBV5-4,CATTRDNHQPQHF
TRBJ1-4,TRBV3-1/TRBV3-2,CASSRGTGEKLFF
TRBJ2-1,TRBV7-2,CASSLGFGGGEQFF
TRBJ2-1,TRBV6-2/TRBV6-3,CASSYFNEQFF
TRBJ2-1,TRBV6-2/TRBV6-3,CASSRQGALDNEQFF
TRBJ1-1,TRBV29-1,CSVESGLAFF
TRBJ2-2,TRBV19,CASSIPGLATGGELFF
TRBJ2-7,TRBV7-2,CASSLGSGGEQYF
TRBJ2-5,TRBV29-1,CSVEPRGVPEAQYF
TRBJ2-1,TRBV5-1,CASSVGGQGRLDEQFF
TRBJ2-7,TRBV6-5,CASSTRDAHRQYF
TRBJ1-5,TRBV18,CASSPGTGVGNQPQHF
TRBJ1-4,TRBV2,CASRGSSGEKLFF
TRBJ2-1,TRBV4-1,CASSPSRLAVKSSYNEQFF
TRBJ2-2,TRBV19,CASSTRLGNTGELFF
TRBJ2-1,TRBV19,CASSSPRGQGARGRLLDEQFF
TRBJ2-7,TRBV7-9,CASSFTRDSHEQYF
TRBJ2-1,TRBV30,CAWDRGGRMAEQFF
TRBJ2-1,TRBV7-2,CASSYGLFYNEQFF
TRBJ2-1,TRBV6-5,CASSPSGNSYNEQFF
TRBJ1-5,TRBV6-2/TRBV6-3,CASSLPRGQGAFNQPQHF
TRBJ2-5,TRBV27,CASSPSGTPRGTQYF
TRBJ2-1,TRBV28,CASSLGFRGDEQFF
TRBJ1-2,TRBV29-1,CSVEDRIGTGENGYTF
TRBJ1-4,TRBV19,CASSIMDSRNEKLFF